This entry features one TCR beta chain sequence. The antigen remains undetermined. V was cut by 6 bases and J by 0 bases, with 15 bases left in between. This CDR3 contains 16 residues. The V gene's germline CDR1 is MNHNY and CDR2 SVGAGI (reference sequence). Alongside a J-beta primer mix, a sample-barcoded 5' primer served in a second PCR lasting 7 to 11 cycles. In TCRdb, the 5' RACE reads were re-called with MiXCR into one record per CDR3 protein. The sample records hundreds of thousands of distinct CDR3 sequences, 32% being singletons. The sample is drawn from a study of blood T cells in healthy people across ages. Study background: About one barcoded beta molecule per two T cells came from capture by template switching. Study-wide results and caveats: As age increased, TCR beta diversity per million T cells fell in a roughly linear fashion. Both higher diversity and more naive CD4+ cells marked long-lived donors when set against aged donors.

Per-sample PBMC isolation yielded at least 7 million cells. This rearrangement joins TRBV6-6 to TRBJ1-3, with D possibly TRBD1 on 5 matching bases. The material sequenced was blood. This clonotype was sampled from a woman older than 75 in good health. The CDR3 DNA follows: TGTGCCAGCAGACCCTACTGGGACGACTCTGGAAACACCATATATTTT. Translated, it gives CASRPYWDDSGNTIYF.